This TCR beta chain came from a study of blood T cells in healthy people across ages. Study-wide results and caveats: The fall in TCR beta diversity per million T cells was roughly linear with age. Possibly, changes in expanded clonotypes were confounded because donor CMV status was unknown.

Every participating donor contributed 8.5 to 10 milliliters of peripheral blood through a draw. As for this clonotype: The target antigen is unknown.

Primers used in a second PCR of roughly 6 to 11 cycles were a sample-barcoded 5' primer and a J-beta primer mix. Each sample provided no less than 2.5 million CDR3-containing paired-end reads. TCRdb re-called the 5' RACE reads through MiXCR, storing one row per CDR3 protein. The repertoire holds 1.5 million or so distinct CDR3 sequences, with 42% as singletons. V was cut by 3 bases and J by 3 bases, with 3 bases left in between. CDR3 length: 12 residues. The sequence was collected from a woman aged 18-30 years in good health. Sequenced input: blood. V gene TRBV12-3 or TRBV12-4 combines with J gene TRBJ2-4; the D is unclear. The CDR3 protein is CASSFYKNIQYF. CDR3 DNA sequence: TGTGCCAGCAGTTTCTACAAAAACATTCAGTACTTC.